This entry describes one T cell receptor (beta chain). Its antigen is currently not known. The junction differs from germline at one of its ends, possibly a read error. From cysteine to phenylalanine, the CDR3 is 14 amino acids long. Just CDR3 DNA is preserved here, 42 bases in frame from base 1. CDR1 is given as LGHNA and CDR2 as YSLEER, both from the germline V gene. The record originates from a study of PD-1 blockade in classical Hodgkin lymphoma (dated by TCRdb to the early 2020s). For context, the study as a whole: Nivolumab dosing was 3 mg/kg intravenously every 2 weeks, continuing until either disease progression or unacceptable toxicity. The study used CyTOF and TCR beta sequencing to define a peripheral blood immune signature of response to PD-1 blockade in classical Hodgkin lymphoma. What the study reported, not specific to this receptor: Diversity was lower in patients who began nivolumab less than 1 year after ASCT, so these patients were left out of later analyses to avoid confounding by immune reconstitution. Only a single clinical trial cohort was studied, and what caused the repertoire differences, possibly disease activity or prior therapy, remained undefined. Trial patients achieving complete response had baseline diversity similar to newly diagnosed patients, whereas partial responders and progressors had significantly lower diversity. By C4D1, a significant rise was seen in CD4+ TCR diversity but not in CD8+ TCR diversity (p=0.0027 vs p=0.16), and the rise was most apparent among complete responders (p=0.02). Baseline TCR diversity was reported as lower in newly diagnosed patients than in healthy donors, and lower still in relapsed/refractory patients.

Sample time point, as interpreted from the label and publication: cycle 4 day 1 (C4D1), after five to seven weeks of nivolumab. All trial patients had relapsed after autologous stem cell transplantation, with cohorts A, B and C differing in prior brentuximab vedotin exposure. The trial cohort included around 60 patients with relapsed/refractory classical Hodgkin lymphoma, and each patient had a best overall response of complete response, partial response or progressive disease. Trial patients were treated with single-agent nivolumab in the multi-cohort phase II CheckMate 205 trial. An independent review committee assessed best overall response by applying the 2007 International Working Group response criteria. Trial PBMCs were collected just before the start of nivolumab (C1D1) and during therapy at cycle 2 day 1 and cycle 4 day 1. Peripheral blood was collected in 8 mL Vacutainer Cell Preparation Tubes, from which PBMCs were isolated by centrifugation and then cryopreserved.

The Qiagen DNeasy kit was used to extract genomic DNA both from unsorted PBMCs and from the negatively selected CD4+ and CD8+ fractions. Amplification of TCR beta CDR3 regions was done by immunoSEQ multiplex PCR with primers that anneal to V and J segments. A synthetic immune receptor repertoire was used to minimize amplification bias, and any residual bias was removed computationally once sequencing was done. In the authors' own workflow: Custom Python scripts were used to quantify repertoire diversity as the Shannon entropy index. Unsorted, CD4+ and CD8+ repertoires were analyzed separately, except for combined analyses in which CD4+ and CD8+ sequences were merged in silico. A clone counted as expanded when the clone's frequency after treatment rose at least 2-fold relative to C1D1, and clones undetected at baseline were given a pseudocount of 0.5. Clones with 0 or 1 copy at C1D1 were classified as singleton clones, and clones with 2 or more copies were classified as non-singleton clones. Clones expanded in unsorted samples were labelled as CD4+, CD8+ or unknown by matching protein sequences in sorted samples from the same patient. Wilcoxon tests on paired samples were used to test diversity changes from C1D1 to C4D1. TCRdb re-hosts the immuneACCESS table, in-frame sequences only. Its copies lack some clones; in the studies checked, an unresolved V gene accounts for under half of them, and the cause for the rest is not known. V and J calls and clone size come straight from that table; D and trimming were deduced from the DNA. This sample lists about 44,000 clones; roughly two thirds were detected once. In total, the top ten clones hold approximately 2.8% of the sample.

Rearrangement joined TRBV4-3 to TRBJ1-5; the junction holds 8 bases that match TRBD1. The clonotype comes from a human donor with classical Hodgkin lymphoma. The specimen was peripheral blood mononuclear cells (PBMCs), collected before the fourth cycle of nivolumab. The encoded CDR3 is CASSEDRGYQPQHF. The DNA sequence follows: TGCGCCAGCAGCGAAGACAGGGGATATCAGCCCCAGCATTTT.